This is a list of T cell receptor beta chains from one sample in a study of siplizumab effects on memory and regulatory T cells. Sequencing used immunoSEQ multiplex PCR; TCRdb keeps in-frame clones, though not all of them. The sample has approximately 100,000 clones; around 93% are singletons. Input material: non-Treg CD4+ T cells sorted from blood. These TCRs come from a human donor in good health. Each CDR3 is given with its conserved first and last residue. D genes are given only for firm matches.

v_call	d_call	j_call	cdr3_aa
TRBV5-1	TRBD1	TRBJ1-5	CASSLGQGLNQPQHF
TRBV6-1	.	TRBJ1-1	CASIGDTEAFF
TRBV25-1	.	TRBJ2-5	CASINSAGETQYF
TRBV18	.	TRBJ1-4	CASSQGGYNEKLFF
TRBV19	.	TRBJ2-3	CASLGWGTDTQYF
TRBV23-1	TRBD1	TRBJ2-7	CASSQETIAGTGFYEQYF
TRBV1	.	TRBJ1-1	CTSSQDGDSYSEAFF
TRBV5-1	.	TRBJ2-3	CASSHLGRDSTDTQYF
TRBV7-2	TRBD2	TRBJ2-1	CASSLIAGGRRGVF
TRBV18	TRBD1	TRBJ2-4	CASSTTLGQAKNIQYF
TRBV28	TRBD1	TRBJ2-7	CASTYYGQGYEQYF
TRBV7-9	TRBD2	TRBJ2-1	CASSPSTSSGGGLNEQFF
TRBV7-2	TRBD2	TRBJ2-7	CASSLRTSGYYEQYF
TRBV25-1	TRBD1	TRBJ2-5	CASSEPDRGVSETQYF
TRBV18	.	TRBJ1-2	CASSPQDGYTF
TRBV5-1	.	TRBJ1-1	CASSWDGLSDRNTEAFF
TRBV6-1	.	TRBJ1-1	CASSLQNMNTEAFF
TRBV4-1	.	TRBJ2-3	CAATDVTDTQYF
TRBV5-1	.	TRBJ2-3	CASSPSTDTQYF
TRBV15	TRBD1	TRBJ2-5	CATSRGQGVQYF
TRBV5-6	TRBD1	TRBJ1-2	CASSFGTGGNYGYTF
TRBV30	TRBD2	TRBJ2-3	CAWSAGLAATDTQYF
TRBV14	.	TRBJ1-1	CASSPAEGYLTEAFF
TRBV11-1	.	TRBJ2-3	CASSLGQGFTDTQYF
TRBV10-3	.	TRBJ2-5	CAIRGSIGETQYF
TRBV5-6	.	TRBJ2-1	CASSFILEQFF
TRBV7-3	.	TRBJ2-1	CASSLTALNEQFF
TRBV28	.	TRBJ1-1	CASSLTPTAPNTEAFF
TRBV27	.	TRBJ1-6	CASRGGEELSYNSPLHF
TRBV5-4	TRBD1	TRBJ1-2	CASSRQRDSYDSNYGYTF
TRBV6-1	TRBD1	TRBJ2-3	CASRDRGRGTDTQYF
TRBV7-2	.	TRBJ2-7	CASSPDRTYEQYF
TRBV6-5	.	TRBJ1-2	CASSYSGAGYTF
TRBV5-4	TRBD2	TRBJ2-1	CASSFGGGLINEQFF
TRBV6-5	TRBD2	TRBJ2-7	CASRRGVTYEQYF
TRBV2	.	TRBJ2-1	CASRVQGGSHNEQFF
TRBV6-5	.	TRBJ1-1	CASSSPPTANTEAFF
TRBV18	.	TRBJ2-5	CASSHSPGATGETQYF
TRBV7-9	.	TRBJ1-2	CASSFGQGANYGYTF
TRBV6-1	.	TRBJ1-1	CASSPGADTEAFF
TRBV7-2	TRBD1	TRBJ2-4	CASSLAQGPYIQYF
TRBV7-2	.	TRBJ2-1	CASSLALLAWRYNEQFF
TRBV7-3	.	TRBJ2-5	CASSLSLQETQYF
TRBV19	TRBD1	TRBJ1-2	CASSIWTGGADYGYTF
TRBV30	.	TRBJ2-5	CAWTRGTQVETQYF
TRBV5-1	TRBD2	TRBJ2-2	CASSLIASGVVTGELFF